A single sample gave rise to the 2 T cell receptor beta chains below, sequenced in a study of blood T cells in healthy people across ages. The authors ran a second PCR of roughly 6 to 12 cycles using a sample-barcoded 5' primer and a J-beta primer mix. A single record per CDR3 protein comes from TCRdb applying MiXCR to the 5' RACE reads. Among 1.5 million to 2 million distinct CDR3 sequences listed, 28% were seen once. Sequencing was done on a sample of blood. The receptors were gathered from a woman in her thirties in good health.

The V call is TRBV10-2, the J call TRBJ1-2; the D is unclear. V lost 2 bases and J lost 4, with 11 bases in between. The CDR3 sequence is 14 residues long. CDR1 WSHSY and CDR2 SAAADI come from the germline V gene. In DNA, the CDR3 is TGCGCCAGCAGTGAGGAGGCGGGAGGCTATGGCTACACCTTC. Translating gives CASSEEAGGYGYTF.

This clonotype was detected ten times or more. J is TRBJ1-2 and V is TRBV20-1, with a weak D call TRBD1 (5 bases). CDR3 size: 13 residues. The V and J ends lost 0 bases and 10 bases respectively, with 15 bases between them. The germline V gene has CDR1 DFQATT and CDR2 SNEGSKA (reference sequence). CDR3: CSARDTTRGDYTF. The DNA for the CDR3 is TGCAGTGCTAGAGATACGACCCGGGGCGACTACACCTTC.